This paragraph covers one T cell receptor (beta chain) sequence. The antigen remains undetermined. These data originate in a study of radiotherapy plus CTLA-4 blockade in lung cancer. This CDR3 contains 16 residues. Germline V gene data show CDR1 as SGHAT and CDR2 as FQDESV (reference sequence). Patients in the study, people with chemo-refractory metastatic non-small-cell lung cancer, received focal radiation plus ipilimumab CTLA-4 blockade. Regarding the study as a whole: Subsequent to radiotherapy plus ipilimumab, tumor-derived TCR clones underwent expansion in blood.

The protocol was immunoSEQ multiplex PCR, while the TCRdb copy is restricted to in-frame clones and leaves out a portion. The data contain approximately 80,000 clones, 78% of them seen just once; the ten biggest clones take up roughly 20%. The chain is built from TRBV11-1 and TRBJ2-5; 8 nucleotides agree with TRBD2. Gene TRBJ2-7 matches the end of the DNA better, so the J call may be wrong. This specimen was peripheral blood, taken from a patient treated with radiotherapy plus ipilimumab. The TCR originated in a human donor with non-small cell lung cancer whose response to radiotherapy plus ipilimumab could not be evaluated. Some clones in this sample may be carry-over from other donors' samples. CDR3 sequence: CASSLGPAGEHYEQYF. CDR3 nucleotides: TGTGCCAGCAGCTTAGGTCCAGCGGGGGAGCACTACGAGCAGTACTTC.